The entry that follows covers one T cell receptor (beta chain) sequence. The target antigen is unknown. The sample belongs to a study of CD8+CD57+ T cells in acquired aplastic anemia. Study in general: An average of 3.2 ug of DNA was obtained from sorted CD4+ and CD8+ cells. The average read count for CD4+ cells in healthy donors was 10 million to 11 million. Study observations and caveats: The study identified roughly 31 CD8+ CDR3 sequences shared by patients and controls. The study found no significant CD8+ Simpson's diversity difference between patients and controls.

TCR beta VDJ combinations and CDR3 sequences were profiled from genomic DNA. TCRdb recomputed calls from the reads with MiXCR, one row per CDR3 protein. The sample has about 400,000 distinct CDR3 sequences, about two thirds seen once. The germline V and J ends were trimmed by 0 bases and 5 bases, with 14 bases remaining between them. CDR1 DFQATT and CDR2 SNEGSKA come from the germline V gene (reference sequence). The CDR3 covers 14 residues. The sequence came from a human donor in good health, serving as a control. This chain joins TRBV20-1 and TRBJ2-7; D perhaps matches TRBD1 (6 bases). Sample: sorted CD4+, CD8+, or CD8+CD57+ T cells (not recorded which) from PBMCs. The CDR3 nucleotides are TGCAGTGCTAGAGAGGGGGCACAGGACCACGAGCAGTACTTC. It codes for CSAREGAQDHEQYF.